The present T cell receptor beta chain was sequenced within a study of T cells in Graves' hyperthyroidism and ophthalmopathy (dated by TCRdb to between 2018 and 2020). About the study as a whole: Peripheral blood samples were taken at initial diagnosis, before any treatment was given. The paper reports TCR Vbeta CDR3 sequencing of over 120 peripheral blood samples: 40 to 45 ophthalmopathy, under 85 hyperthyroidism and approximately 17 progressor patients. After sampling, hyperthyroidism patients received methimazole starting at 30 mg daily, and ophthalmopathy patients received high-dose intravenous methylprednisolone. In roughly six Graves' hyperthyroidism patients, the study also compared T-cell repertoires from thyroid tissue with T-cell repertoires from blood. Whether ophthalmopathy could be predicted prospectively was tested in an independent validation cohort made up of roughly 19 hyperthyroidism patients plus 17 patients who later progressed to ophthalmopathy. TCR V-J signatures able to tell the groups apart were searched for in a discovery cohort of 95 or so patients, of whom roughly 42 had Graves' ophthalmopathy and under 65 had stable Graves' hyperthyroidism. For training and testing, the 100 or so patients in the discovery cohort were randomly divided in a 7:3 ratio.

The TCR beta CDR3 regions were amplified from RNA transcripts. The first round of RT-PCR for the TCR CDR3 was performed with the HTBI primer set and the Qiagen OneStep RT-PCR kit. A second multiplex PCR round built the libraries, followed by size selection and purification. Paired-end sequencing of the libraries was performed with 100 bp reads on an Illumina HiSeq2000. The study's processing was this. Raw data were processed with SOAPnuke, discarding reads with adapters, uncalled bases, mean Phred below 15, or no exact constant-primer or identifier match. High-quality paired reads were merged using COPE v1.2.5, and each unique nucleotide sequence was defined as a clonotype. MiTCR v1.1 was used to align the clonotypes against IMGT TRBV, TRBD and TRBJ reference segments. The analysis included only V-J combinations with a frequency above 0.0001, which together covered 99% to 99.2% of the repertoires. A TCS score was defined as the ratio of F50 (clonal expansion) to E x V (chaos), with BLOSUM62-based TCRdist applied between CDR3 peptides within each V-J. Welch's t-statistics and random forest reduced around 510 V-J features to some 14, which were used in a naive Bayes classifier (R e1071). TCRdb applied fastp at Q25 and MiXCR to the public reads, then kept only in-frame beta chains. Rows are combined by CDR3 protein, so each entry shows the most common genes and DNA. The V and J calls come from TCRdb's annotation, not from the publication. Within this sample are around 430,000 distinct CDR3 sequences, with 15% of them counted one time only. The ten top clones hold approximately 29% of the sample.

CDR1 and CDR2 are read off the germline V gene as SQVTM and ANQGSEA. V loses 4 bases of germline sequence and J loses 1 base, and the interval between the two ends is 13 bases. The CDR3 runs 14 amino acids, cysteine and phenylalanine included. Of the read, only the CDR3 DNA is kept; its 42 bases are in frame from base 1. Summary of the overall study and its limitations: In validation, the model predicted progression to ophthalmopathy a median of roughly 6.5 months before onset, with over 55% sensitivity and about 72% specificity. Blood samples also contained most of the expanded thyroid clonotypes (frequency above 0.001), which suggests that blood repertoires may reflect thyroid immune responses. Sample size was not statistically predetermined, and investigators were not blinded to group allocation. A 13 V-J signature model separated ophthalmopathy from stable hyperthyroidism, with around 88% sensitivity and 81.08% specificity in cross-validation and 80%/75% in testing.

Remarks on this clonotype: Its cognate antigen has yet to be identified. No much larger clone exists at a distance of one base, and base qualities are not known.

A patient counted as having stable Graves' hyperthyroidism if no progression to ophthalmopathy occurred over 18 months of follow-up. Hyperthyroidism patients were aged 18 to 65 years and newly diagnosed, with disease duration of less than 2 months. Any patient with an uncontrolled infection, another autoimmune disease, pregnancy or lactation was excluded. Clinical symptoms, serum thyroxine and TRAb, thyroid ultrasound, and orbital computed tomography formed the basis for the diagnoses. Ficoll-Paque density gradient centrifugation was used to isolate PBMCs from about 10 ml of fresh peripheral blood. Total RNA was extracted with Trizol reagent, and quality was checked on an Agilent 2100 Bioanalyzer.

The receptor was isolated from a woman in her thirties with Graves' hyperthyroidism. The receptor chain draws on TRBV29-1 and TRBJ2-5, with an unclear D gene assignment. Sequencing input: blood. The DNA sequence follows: TGCAGCGTTGCTCTATGGGCAACCCAAGAGACCCAGTACTTC. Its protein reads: CSVALWATQETQYF.